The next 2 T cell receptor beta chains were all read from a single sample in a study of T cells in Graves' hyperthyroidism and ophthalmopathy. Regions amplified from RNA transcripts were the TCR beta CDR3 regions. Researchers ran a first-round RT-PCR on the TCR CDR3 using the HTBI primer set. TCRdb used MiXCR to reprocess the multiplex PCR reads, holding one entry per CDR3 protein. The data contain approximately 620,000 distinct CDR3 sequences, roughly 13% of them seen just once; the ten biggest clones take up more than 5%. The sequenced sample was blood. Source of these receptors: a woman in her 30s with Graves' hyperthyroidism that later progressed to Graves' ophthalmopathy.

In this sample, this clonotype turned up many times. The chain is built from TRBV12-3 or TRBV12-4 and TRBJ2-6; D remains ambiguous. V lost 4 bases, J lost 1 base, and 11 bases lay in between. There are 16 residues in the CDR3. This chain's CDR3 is CASSSASRSGANVLTF. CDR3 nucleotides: TGTGCCAGCAGTTCAGCCTCTAGGTCTGGGGCCAACGTCCTGACTTTC.

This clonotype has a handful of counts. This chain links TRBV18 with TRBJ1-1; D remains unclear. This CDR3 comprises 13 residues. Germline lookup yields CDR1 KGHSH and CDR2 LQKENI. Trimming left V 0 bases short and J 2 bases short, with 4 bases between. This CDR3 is CASSPPPNTEAFF. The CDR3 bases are TGTGCCAGCTCACCACCACCTAACACTGAAGCTTTCTTT.